Listed below are T cell receptor beta chains from one sample, sequenced in a study of T cell responses to AZD1222 COVID-19 vaccine. This table comes from immunoSEQ multiplex PCR, and its TCRdb copy is limited to in-frame clones, with some not included. The table has some 150,000 clones, 85% seen once; the top ten hold under 8%. The sample was peripheral blood, taken 28 days after the second dose of the MenACWY control vaccine. All receptors come from an adult who received the MenACWY meningococcal vaccine as a control. Both conserved end residues are part of each CDR3. Fields, in order: CDR3 DNA, CDR3 protein, clone size, V gene, D gene, J gene, CDR3 length. A D gene is named only where the DNA matches it firmly. Size tells how often a clone was seen (once, few, many) or the class of an expanded clone, and some rows leave it out.

DNA: TGTGCCAGCAGTGAATCGGAGAACACTGAAGCTTTCTTT; CDR3: CASSESENTEAFF; size: many; V: TRBV6-1; D: .; J: TRBJ1-1; length: 13
DNA: TGCAGCGTTGAAGACGGCAATGGATACACTGAAGCTTTCTTT; CDR3: CSVEDGNGYTEAFF; size: few; V: TRBV29-1; D: .; J: TRBJ1-1; length: 14
DNA: TGTGCCAGCAGTGCCCGACTAGCGTCTAGCACAGATACGCAGTATTTT; CDR3: CASSARLASSTDTQYF; size: .; V: TRBV6-6; D: TRBD2; J: TRBJ2-3; length: 16
DNA: TGTGCCAGCAGCAAGGACAGACTCAATGAGCAGTTCTTC; CDR3: CASSKDRLNEQFF; size: few; V: TRBV7-8; D: .; J: TRBJ2-1; length: 13
DNA: TGTGCCAGCAGTTCCAGGACTTCCCGCTCCTACAATGAGCAGTTCTTC; CDR3: CASSSRTSRSYNEQFF; size: once; V: TRBV28; D: .; J: TRBJ2-1; length: 16
DNA: TGTGCCAGCAGCTTGGGGCTAAACCGGGACAGGGGAAGTGACTATGGCTACACCTTC; CDR3: CASSLGLNRDRGSDYGYTF; size: .; V: TRBV5-6; D: TRBD1; J: TRBJ1-2; length: 19
DNA: TGCGCCAGCAGTGAGCCGGGACAGAGAGAAAAACTGTTTTTT; CDR3: CASSEPGQREKLFF; size: few; V: TRBV10-2; D: TRBD1; J: TRBJ1-4; length: 14
DNA: TGTGCCAGCAGCCACAACCTAGCGGGAGGAGGAGGAGCAGATACGCAGTATTTT; CDR3: CASSHNLAGGGGADTQYF; size: .; V: TRBV3-1/TRBV3-2; D: TRBD2; J: TRBJ2-3; length: 18
DNA: TGTGCCAGCAGCCAGAGGGCAGGGGCGGGGGCCAACGTCCTGACTTTC; CDR3: CASSQRAGAGANVLTF; size: once; V: TRBV3-1/TRBV3-2; D: .; J: TRBJ2-6; length: 16
DNA: TGCGCCAGCAGTCTAGACCATTCCTACGAGCAGTACTTC; CDR3: CASSLDHSYEQYF; size: .; V: TRBV23-1; D: .; J: TRBJ2-7; length: 13
DNA: TGTGCCAGCTCACCAGGTGCTAGCGGGATATACGAGCAGTACTTC; CDR3: CASSPGASGIYEQYF; size: .; V: TRBV18; D: TRBD2; J: TRBJ2-7; length: 15
DNA: TGTGCCAGCAGCTTAAGAGGAGAGACCCAGTACTTC; CDR3: CASSLRGETQYF; size: few; V: TRBV7-9; D: .; J: TRBJ2-5; length: 12
DNA: TGTGCCTGGAGTGGCAACTCGGGGACAAATACGCAGTATTTT; CDR3: CAWSGNSGTNTQYF; size: .; V: TRBV30; D: .; J: TRBJ2-3; length: 14
DNA: TGTGCCAGCAGTGAAGCAGCTGGACGGATCCAAGAGACCCAGTACTTC; CDR3: CASSEAAGRIQETQYF; size: .; V: TRBV6-1; D: .; J: TRBJ2-5; length: 16
DNA: TGTGCCAGCAGCCCCGAGTCTGTCTCCTACAATGAGCAGTTCTTC; CDR3: CASSPESVSYNEQFF; size: few; V: TRBV11-3; D: .; J: TRBJ2-1; length: 15
DNA: TGCGCCAGCAGCTTGGATGGTGGCGGGGCCAACGTCCTGACTTTC; CDR3: CASSLDGGGANVLTF; size: .; V: TRBV5-1; D: .; J: TRBJ2-6; length: 15
DNA: TGTGCCAGCAGCGCTACCCCCTCCGCTGAAGCTTTCTTT; CDR3: CASSATPSAEAFF; size: .; V: TRBV6-5; D: .; J: TRBJ1-1; length: 13
DNA: TGCGCCAGCAGTTCCACCCCAGGGGAGTCTGAAGCTTTCTTT; CDR3: CASSSTPGESEAFF; size: .; V: TRBV5-1; D: .; J: TRBJ1-1; length: 14
DNA: TGTGCCAGCAGTTTCGACAGGGCTCGATTCGGCTACACCTTC; CDR3: CASSFDRARFGYTF; size: .; V: TRBV28; D: TRBD1; J: TRBJ1-2; length: 14
DNA: TGTGCCAGCAGCTTATCGGGTTCCCCTGGAAACACCATATATTTT; CDR3: CASSLSGSPGNTIYF; size: .; V: TRBV7-9; D: .; J: TRBJ1-3; length: 15
DNA: TGTGCCAGCAGCGTAGTCGGGACAGGGAATTCACCCCTCCACTTT; CDR3: CASSVVGTGNSPLHF; size: .; V: TRBV9; D: TRBD1; J: TRBJ1-6; length: 15
DNA: TGTGCCAGCAGCGTAGGGCTCCTAGTCGAGTTGGGAAATGAGCAGTTCTTC; CDR3: CASSVGLLVELGNEQFF; size: .; V: TRBV9; D: .; J: TRBJ2-1; length: 17
DNA: TGTGCCAGCAGCTCCGGAGGGAGGGGCAACACCGGGGAGCTGTTTTTT; CDR3: CASSSGGRGNTGELFF; size: .; V: TRBV5-4; D: TRBD2; J: TRBJ2-2; length: 16
DNA: TGCAGTGCTGGGGAGCGGGGCGAGCAGTACTTC; CDR3: CSAGERGEQYF; size: .; V: TRBV20-1; D: TRBD2; J: TRBJ2-7; length: 11
DNA: TGTGCCAGCAGCCACGATGAGAGACTAGCGGCCTACAATGAGCAGTTCTTC; CDR3: CASSHDERLAAYNEQFF; size: .; V: TRBV4-2; D: TRBD2; J: TRBJ2-1; length: 17
DNA: TGTGCCAGCAGCCCTACCCCGTGGAAAGAAGAGACCCAGTACTTC; CDR3: CASSPTPWKEETQYF; size: .; V: TRBV11-1; D: .; J: TRBJ2-5; length: 15
DNA: TGTGCCAGCATCCTTCCCCGTCGGGACAGGGGGCGTTGGACCACTGAAGCTTTCTTT; CDR3: CASILPRRDRGRWTTEAFF; size: .; V: TRBV7-8; D: TRBD1; J: TRBJ1-1; length: 19